This is a list of T cell receptor beta chains from one sample in a study of blood T cell repertoires in COVID-19. Data came from immunoSEQ multiplex PCR; TCRdb stores just in-frame clones and leaves some out. Seen here are approximately 150,000 clones, approximately 88% observed once, and the top ten hold more than 1.4%. Source material: peripheral blood. The receptors here all came from a man aged 55 to 69 with acute or convalescent COVID-19. Both conserved end residues are part of each CDR3. Clone size, where shown, is once, few, many, or a class for clones that have expanded.

. | TRBV5-1 | CASTEPDRDNGYTF
. | TRBV3-1/TRBV3-2 | CASSQDPKTYEQYF
. | TRBV7-9 | CASSTEKGKQYF
. | TRBV7-9 | CASSPAGYGYTF
. | TRBV5-1 | CASSLVGQGSSLHF
. | TRBV5-1 | CASSLESEFIGGAYNEQFF
few | TRBV4-1 | CASSPDSYEQYF
once | TRBV3-1/TRBV3-2 | CASSLSPSEQYF
. | TRBV6-5 | CASSPRGRREQYF
. | TRBV2 | CASRPGGGNTIYF
. | TRBV2 | CASSVGVGQGPGEQFF
. | TRBV19 | CASSTGTSGGNEQFF
. | TRBV5-6 | CASSRWAAGTEAFF
few | TRBV3-1/TRBV3-2 | CASSQFRDYYEQYF
. | TRBV19 | CASSTGTGGNQPQHF
. | TRBV19 | CASSMASGSHPEQFF
once | TRBV7-9 | CASSPHGGGVQPQHF
. | TRBV6-5 | CASSRSTGDTDTQYF
. | TRBV27 | CASSTYRFSEQYF
few | TRBV7-9 | CASSSLSGRYNEQFF
once | TRBV3-1/TRBV3-2 | CASSSPGAGNTIYF
. | TRBV10-3 | CAISELNQPQHF
. | TRBV27 | CASSLRTGTYNEQFF
. | TRBV7-6 | CASSYGPSHSGNTIYF
. | TRBV6-6 | CASSQPLRDRNYEQYF
. | TRBV4-1 | CASSLGRNQPQHF
. | TRBV14 | CASSQDRSPEKLFF
few | TRBV10-1 | CASSPSGSTNTGELFF
. | TRBV12-3/TRBV12-4 | CASSSDRVLGYTF
. | TRBV28 | CASSSRTTGSNEKLFF
few | TRBV5-6 | CASSSNSLHTQYF
. | TRBV7-9 | CASSLEPSRTGELFF
. | TRBV10-3 | CAISDLRDRGNTIYF
. | TRBV21-1 | CASSIDRERHTEAFF
. | TRBV19 | CASSIDIVTGFQPQHF
. | TRBV19 | CASSPLWAGGRSGANVLTF
. | TRBV3-1/TRBV3-2 | CASSQGDSQETQYF
once | TRBV11-1 | CASRPQGARNGYTF
. | TRBV5-1 | CASSGTGESTDTQYF
. | TRBV5-6 | CASSLPTGFGGNTIYF
. | TRBV4-2 | CASSQEGQGYGYTF
few | TRBV27 | CASRVTPGSTYEQYF
many | TRBV27 | CASSPDPGQSYNEQFF
. | TRBV28 | CAIRHLMNTEAFF
. | TRBV5-1 | CASSLAGDLIGKNIQYF